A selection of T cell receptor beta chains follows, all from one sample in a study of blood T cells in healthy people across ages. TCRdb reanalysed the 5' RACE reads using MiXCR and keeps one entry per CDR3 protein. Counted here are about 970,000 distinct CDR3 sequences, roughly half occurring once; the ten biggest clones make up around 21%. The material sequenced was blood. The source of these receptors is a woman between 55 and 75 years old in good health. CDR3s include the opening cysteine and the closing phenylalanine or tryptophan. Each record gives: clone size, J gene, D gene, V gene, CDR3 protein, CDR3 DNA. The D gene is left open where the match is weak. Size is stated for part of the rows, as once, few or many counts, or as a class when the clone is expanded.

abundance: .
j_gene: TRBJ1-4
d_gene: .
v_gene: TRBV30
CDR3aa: CAWSVHNEKLFF
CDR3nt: TGTGCCTGGAGTGTTCATAATGAAAAACTGTTTTTT

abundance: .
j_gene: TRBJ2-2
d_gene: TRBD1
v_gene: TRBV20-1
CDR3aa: CSARDSGQGKNTGELFF
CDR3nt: TGCAGTGCTAGAGATTCGGGACAGGGAAAGAACACCGGGGAGCTGTTTTTT

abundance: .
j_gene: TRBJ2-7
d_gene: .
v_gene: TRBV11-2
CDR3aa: CASSYSGMGTYEQYF
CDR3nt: TGTGCCAGCAGCTATTCGGGAATGGGTACCTACGAGCAGTACTTC

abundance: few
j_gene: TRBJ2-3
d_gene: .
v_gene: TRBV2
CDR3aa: CASSDLEDLPSTDTQYF
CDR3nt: TGTGCCAGCAGTGACCTGGAGGACCTTCCTAGCACAGATACGCAGTATTTT

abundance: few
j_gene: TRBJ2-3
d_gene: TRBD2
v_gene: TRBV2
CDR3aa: CASSSGLAGMTDTQYF
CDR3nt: TGTGCCAGCAGTAGCGGACTAGCGGGAATGACAGATACGCAGTATTTT

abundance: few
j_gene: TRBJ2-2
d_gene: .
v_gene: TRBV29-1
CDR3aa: CSVERQSTGELFF
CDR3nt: TGCAGCGTTGAAAGGCAGTCCACCGGGGAGCTGTTTTTT

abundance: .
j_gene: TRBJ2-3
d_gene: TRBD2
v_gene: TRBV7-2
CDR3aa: CASSFEAGVMDTQYF
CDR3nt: TGTGCCAGCAGCTTTGAAGCGGGAGTGATGGATACGCAGTATTTT

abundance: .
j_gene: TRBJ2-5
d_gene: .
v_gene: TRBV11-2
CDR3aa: CASSLVQAQIRQETQYF
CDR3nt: TGTGCCAGCAGCTTAGTTCAGGCGCAAATCCGCCAAGAGACCCAGTACTTC

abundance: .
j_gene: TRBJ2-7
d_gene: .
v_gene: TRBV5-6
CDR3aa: CASSLNVGHREGEQYF
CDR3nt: TGTGCCAGCAGCTTAAACGTAGGTCACAGGGAGGGCGAGCAGTACTTC

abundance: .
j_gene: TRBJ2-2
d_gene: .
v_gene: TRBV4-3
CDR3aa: CASSHLTEGAGELFF
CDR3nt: TGCGCCAGCAGCCACCTAACCGAGGGCGCCGGGGAGCTGTTTTTT

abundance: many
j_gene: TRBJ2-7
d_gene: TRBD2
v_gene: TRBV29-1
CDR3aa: CSARQRGDDEQYF
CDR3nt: TGCAGCGCCCGACAGCGGGGAGATGACGAGCAGTACTTC

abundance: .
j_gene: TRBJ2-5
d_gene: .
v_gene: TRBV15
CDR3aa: CATSRGAGPQETQYF
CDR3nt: TGTGCCACCAGCAGAGGGGCGGGACCGCAAGAGACCCAGTACTTC

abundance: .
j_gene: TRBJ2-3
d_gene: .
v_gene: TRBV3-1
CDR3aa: CASSFQGGTRTSTDTQYF
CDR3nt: TGTGCCAGCAGCTTTCAGGGGGGTACGAGAACTAGCACAGATACGCAGTATTTT

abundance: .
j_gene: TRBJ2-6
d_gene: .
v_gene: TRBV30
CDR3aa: CAWSGTSSGANVLTF
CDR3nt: TGTGCCTGGAGTGGAACATCCTCTGGGGCCAACGTCCTGACTTTC

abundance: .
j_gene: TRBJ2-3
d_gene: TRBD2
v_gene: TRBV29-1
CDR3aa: CSVRLAGPSDTQYF
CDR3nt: TGCAGCGTTCGACTAGCGGGCCCCTCGGATACGCAGTATTTT

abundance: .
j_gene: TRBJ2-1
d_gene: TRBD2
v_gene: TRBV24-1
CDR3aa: CATSDLQASGTYNEQFF
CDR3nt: TGTGCCACCAGTGATTTGCAGGCTAGCGGGACATACAATGAGCAGTTCTTC

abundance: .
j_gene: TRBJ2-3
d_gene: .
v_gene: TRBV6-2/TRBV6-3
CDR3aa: CASSMGKGQYF
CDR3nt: TGTGCCAGCAGTATGGGGAAGGGGCAGTATTTT

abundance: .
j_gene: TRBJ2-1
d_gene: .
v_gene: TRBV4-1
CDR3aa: CASSQLGTVYNEQFF
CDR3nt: TGCGCCAGCAGCCAGCTAGGAACCGTTTACAATGAGCAGTTCTTC

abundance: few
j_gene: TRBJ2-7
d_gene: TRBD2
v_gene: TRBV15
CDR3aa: CATSVGLGSYEQYF
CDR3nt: TGTGCCACCAGCGTTGGACTAGGCTCCTACGAGCAGTACTTC